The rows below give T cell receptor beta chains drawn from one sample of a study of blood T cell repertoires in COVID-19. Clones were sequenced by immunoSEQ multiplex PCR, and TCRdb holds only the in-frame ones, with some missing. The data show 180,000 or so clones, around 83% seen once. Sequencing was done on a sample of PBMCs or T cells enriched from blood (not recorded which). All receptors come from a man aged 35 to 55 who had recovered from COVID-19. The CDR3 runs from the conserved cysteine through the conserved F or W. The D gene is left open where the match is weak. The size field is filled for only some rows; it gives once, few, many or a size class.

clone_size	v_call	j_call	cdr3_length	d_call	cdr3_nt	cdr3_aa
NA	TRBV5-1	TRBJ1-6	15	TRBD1	TGCGCCAGCAGCTTGAGCGGACAGGGTAATTCACCCCTCCACTTT	CASSLSGQGNSPLHF
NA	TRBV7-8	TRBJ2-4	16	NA	TGTGCCAGCAGCTTACGATCACGAGGGGCCAAAAACATTCAGTACTTC	CASSLRSRGAKNIQYF
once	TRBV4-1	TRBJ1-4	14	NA	TGCGCCAGCAGCCAAGTCGGACTTAATGAAAAACTGTTTTTT	CASSQVGLNEKLFF
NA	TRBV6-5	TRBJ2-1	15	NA	TGTGCCAGCACCAAGGGAGGTGGCTCCTACAATGAGCAGTTCTTC	CASTKGGGSYNEQFF
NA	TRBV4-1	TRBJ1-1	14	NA	TGCGCCAGCAGCCAGGGGTTTGGGAGGACAGAAGCTTTCTTT	CASSQGFGRTEAFF
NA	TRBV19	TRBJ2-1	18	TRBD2	TGTGCCAGTAGTAGGGAGGGGGTAGCGGGATTACCCTACAATGAGCAGTTCTTC	CASSREGVAGLPYNEQFF
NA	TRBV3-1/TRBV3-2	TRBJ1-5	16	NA	TGTGCCAGCAGCCAAGATATGGGAGGTCACAATCAGCCCCAGCATTTT	CASSQDMGGHNQPQHF
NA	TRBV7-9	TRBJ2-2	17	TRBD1	TGTGCCAGCACCTCCCCCCGGACAGGGTCAAACACCGGGGAGCTGTTTTTT	CASTSPRTGSNTGELFF
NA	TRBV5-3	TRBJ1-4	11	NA	TGTGCCAGAAGCGAGGTCGAAAAACTGTTTTTT	CARSEVEKLFF
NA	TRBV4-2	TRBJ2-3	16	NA	TGTGCCAGCAGCCAAGTGGGCAGCTCTAGCACAGATACGCAGTATTTT	CASSQVGSSSTDTQYF
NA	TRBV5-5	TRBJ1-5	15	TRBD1	TGTGCCAGCAGCCTCAACAGGGGTCGAGGGCAGCCCCAGCATTTT	CASSLNRGRGQPQHF
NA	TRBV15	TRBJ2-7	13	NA	TGTGCCACCAGCCTAGACAGGTCCTACGAGCAGTACTTC	CATSLDRSYEQYF
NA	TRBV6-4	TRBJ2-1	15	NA	TGTGCCAGCAGTGACGGGTCGGGGGACTACAATGAGCAGTTCTTC	CASSDGSGDYNEQFF
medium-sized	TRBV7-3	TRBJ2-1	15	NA	TGTGCCAGCAGCTTAGCGACAGGTATTAACAATGAGCAGTTCTTC	CASSLATGINNEQFF
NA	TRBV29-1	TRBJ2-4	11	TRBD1	TGCAGCGTAGACGAACAGGGGAGCGGGTACTTC	CSVDEQGSGYF
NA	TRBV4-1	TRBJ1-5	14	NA	TGCGCCAGCAGCCCGCGACAGGCGAGGGGGCCCCAGCATTTT	CASSPRQARGPQHF
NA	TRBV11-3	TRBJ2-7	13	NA	TGTGCCAGCAGCTTGGTACAGGGTTACGAGCAGTACTTC	CASSLVQGYEQYF
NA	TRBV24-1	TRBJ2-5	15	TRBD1	TGTGCCACCAGTGATTACAGGGGGCGCGCGGAGACCCAGTACTTC	CATSDYRGRAETQYF
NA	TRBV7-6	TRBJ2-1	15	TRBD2	TGTGCCAGCAGCAGGGGTCTAGCGGGGGACAATGAGCAGTTCTTC	CASSRGLAGDNEQFF
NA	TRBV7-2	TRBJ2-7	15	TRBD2	TGTGCCAGCAGCTATAAAGCGGGGGGGCCGTACGAGCAGTACTTC	CASSYKAGGPYEQYF
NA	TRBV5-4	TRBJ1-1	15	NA	TGTGCCAGCAGCTTTTTAGGACAGATGAACACTGAAGCTTTCTTT	CASSFLGQMNTEAFF
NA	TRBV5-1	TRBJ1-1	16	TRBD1	TGCGCCAGCAGCCCCGCAGTCCGACAGGGGAACACTGAAGCTTTCTTT	CASSPAVRQGNTEAFF
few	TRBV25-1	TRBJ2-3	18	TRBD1	TGTGCCAGCAGTAAGGGGACAGGGTCCCTTCTCCGCACAGATACGCAGTATTTT	CASSKGTGSLLRTDTQYF
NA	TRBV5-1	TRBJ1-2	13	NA	TGCGCCAGCAGCTTGTCAGAGGGCTATGGCTACACCTTC	CASSLSEGYGYTF
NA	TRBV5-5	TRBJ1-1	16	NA	TGTGCCAGCACCCTCCGCTTTCAGGGGCTAAGTACTGAAGCTTTCTTT	CASTLRFQGLSTEAFF
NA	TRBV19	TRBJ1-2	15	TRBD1	TGTGCCAGTAGTATGATAGGACAGGGGGGCTTTGGCTACACCTTC	CASSMIGQGGFGYTF
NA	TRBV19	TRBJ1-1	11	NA	TGTGCCAGTAGTATAGGCAAGCAAGCTTTCTTT	CASSIGKQAFF
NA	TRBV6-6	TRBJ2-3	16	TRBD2	TGTGCCAGCAGTACCCGGGGAGCGGGAGGCCCAGATACGCAGTATTTT	CASSTRGAGGPDTQYF
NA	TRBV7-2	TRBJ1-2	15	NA	TGTGCCAGCAGCTTAGCAGACAGACCCAACTATGGCTACACCTTC	CASSLADRPNYGYTF
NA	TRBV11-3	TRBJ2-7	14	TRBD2	TGTGCCAGCAGCCAAACTAGCGTAGTTCGGGAGCAGTACTTC	CASSQTSVVREQYF
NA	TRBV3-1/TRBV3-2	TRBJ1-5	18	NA	TGTGCCAGCAGCCAATCTTCTACGAACAGGCCTTCCAGGCAGCCCCAGCATTTT	CASSQSSTNRPSRQPQHF